Following are 18 T cell receptor beta chains from one sample sequenced in a study of CD4 T cell repertoires in COVID-19 (dated by TCRdb to about 2021). Memory T cell samples that were not cultured were sequenced immediately after ex vivo isolation. Library preparation used the immunoSEQ multiplex PCR assay. The table comes from immuneACCESS by way of TCRdb, which keeps in-frame sequences with V and J called. Part of the clones is missing from these tables; in studies checked, under half for an unresolved V gene and the rest for unknown reasons. The sample yields approximately 8,700 clones; less than 90% were counted once. Of the sample, more than 2% falls within the top ten clones. Sequencing used effector memory CD4+ T cells from blood, obtained before the COVID-19 pandemic. Sample cell subset or site, as interpreted from the label and publication: CD4+ T effector memory cells. Receptors were obtained from a human donor who had COVID-19.

The J gene is TRBJ2-3, the V gene TRBV5-1; D perhaps matches TRBD1 (6 bases). Germline CDR1 is SGHRS and CDR2 is YFSETQ. This CDR3 spans 16 amino acids. V gave up 5 bases and J gave up 0 bases, with 16 bases separating them. CDR3 loop: CASRLDSWGSTDTQYF. CDR3 coding DNA: TGCGCCAGCAGGCTGGACAGCTGGGGTAGCACAGATACGCAGTATTTT.

CDR3 protein: CASSSLGGNYGYTF. The CDR3 DNA follows: TGTGCCAGCAGCTCTCTGGGGGGGAACTATGGCTACACCTTC. V and J are TRBV5-6 and TRBJ1-2; D is perhaps TRBD1 (5 bases). V was shortened by 3 bases and J by 2 bases, with 11 bases between the two germline ends. This CDR3 is built from 14 residues. Germline V gene sequence: CDR1 SGHDT, CDR2 YYEEEE.

This clone was detected once. The rearrangement links TRBV6-1 to TRBJ2-5; no clear D gene. Germline CDR1 is MNHNS and CDR2 is SASEGT. The V and J ends lost 2 bases and 5 bases respectively, with 9 bases between them. The CDR3 length is 13 residues. The CDR3 loop reads CASSENYWETQYF. CDR3 sequence (DNA): TGTGCCAGCAGTGAAAACTACTGGGAGACCCAGTACTTC.

The V and J genes are TRBV10-3 and TRBJ2-1, with TRBD2 matching over 8 bases. CDR3 length: 13 residues. V lost 6 bases to trimming and J lost 9 bases; unmatched junction nucleotides: 7. Germline lookup yields CDR1 ENHRY and CDR2 SYGVKD. This CDR3 reads CAISGTSQREQFF. For the CDR3, the DNA is TGTGCCATCAGCGGGACTAGTCAGCGTGAGCAGTTCTTC.

This chain connects TRBV29-1 to TRBJ1-1; D remains ambiguous. Germline CDR1 SQVTM, CDR2 ANQGSEA. The CDR3 covers 13 residues. The ends were cut back, 5 bases at V and 1 base at J, with 11 bases in the middle. The CDR3 spells CSVTSGGNTEAFF. The CDR3 DNA follows: TGCAGCGTTACTTCGGGAGGGAACACTGAAGCTTTCTTT.

The J gene is TRBJ1-4, the V gene TRBV7-6; TRBD1 aligns across 8 bases. Germline-derived CDR1 and CDR2 are SGHVS and FNYEAQ. The CDR3 length is 15 residues. The junction had 5 bases not matched to a gene; V was cut back by 4 bases and J by 4 bases. The DNA of the CDR3 is TGTGCCAGCAGCTCCCGGGACAGGTTTAATGAAAAACTGTTTTTT. Its protein is CASSSRDRFNEKLFF.

The rearrangement links TRBV6-4 to TRBJ2-3; tentative D call: TRBD2 (5 bases). The CDR3 consists of 15 residues. Germline CDR1 is MRHNA and CDR2 is SNTAGT. The V gene lost 3 bases and the J gene lost 0 bases, with 10 bases spanning the gap. CDR3 loop: CASSERRTSTDTQYF. The DNA for the CDR3 is TGTGCCAGCAGTGAAAGGAGGACTAGCACAGATACGCAGTATTTT.

V is TRBV19 and J is TRBJ2-1; 9 bases are a match to TRBD1. Germline values: CDR1 LNHDA, CDR2 SQIVND (reference sequence). J was trimmed by 6 bases and V by 6 bases; bases with no gene match: 9. The CDR3 sequence is 15 residues long. The CDR3 spells CASRTTGGASNEQFF. CDR3 bases: TGTGCCAGTAGGACAACAGGGGGCGCTTCCAATGAGCAGTTCTTC.

The chain carries TRBV4-1 and TRBJ2-1; D remains unclear. The V gene's germline CDR1 is MGHRA and CDR2 YSYEKL. Trimming removed 0 bases at V and 15 bases at J, with 9 bases between. This CDR3 has 11 amino acids. The CDR3 bases are TGCGCCAGCAGCCAAGATATAACTTTGTTCTTC. Translated: CASSQDITLFF.

This rearrangement joins TRBV7-9 to TRBJ2-3; D unresolved. V lost 1 base and J 6 bases, leaving 14 bases between the germline ends. The CDR3 runs to 15 residues. Germline V lookup: CDR1 SEHNR, CDR2 FQNEAQ (reference sequence). CDR3 amino acids: CASSLVVGHGDTQYF. CDR3 DNA sequence: TGTGCCAGCAGCTTAGTGGTGGGCCATGGGGATACGCAGTATTTT.

On this clone itself: The sample contains more than one DNA sequence encoding this CDR3. The chain carries TRBV7-9 and TRBJ1-1, with 7 positions matching TRBD1. Germline CDR1 is SEHNR and CDR2 is FQNEAQ (reference sequence). CDR3 length: 15 amino acids. V lost 3 bases to trimming and J lost 0 bases; unmatched junction nucleotides: 4. DNA of the CDR3: TGTGCCAGCAGCTTGGACGGGACAGTGAACACTGAAGCTTTCTTT. Translated: CASSLDGTVNTEAFF.

About this clone itself: Other DNA sequences from this sample encode an identical CDR3 as well. The rearrangement links TRBV11-2 to TRBJ2-3, with D possibly TRBD2 on 6 matching bases. Germline values: CDR1 SGHAT, CDR2 FQNNGV. Trimming removed 1 base from V and 1 base from J, with 9 bases in between. The CDR3 spans 15 residues. The CDR3 sequence: CASSLGLGGTDTQYF. The CDR3, as DNA: TGTGCCAGCAGCTTAGGACTAGGCGGCACAGATACGCAGTATTTT.

The gene calls are TRBV11-2 and TRBJ1-1; 8 bases map to TRBD1. J gave up 3 bases and V 10 bases, and 7 bases lay outside the gene matches. CDR3 length equals 13 residues. Germline V gene data show CDR1 as SGHAT and CDR2 as FQNNGV. CDR3 sequence reads: CATTGQGDTEAFF. The CDR3 region has the DNA TGTGCCACCACCGGACAGGGCGACACTGAAGCTTTCTTT.

The chain combines TRBV2 with TRBJ1-2; a possible D gene is TRBD1 (5 bases). CDR1 SNHLY and CDR2 FYNNEI come from the germline V gene. This CDR3 spans 15 amino acids. Trimming removed 7 bases at V and 0 bases at J, with 15 bases between. CDR3 residues: CASTEQGGANYGYTF. The DNA for the CDR3 is TGTGCCAGCACCGAGCAGGGTGGCGCTAACTATGGCTACACCTTC.

As regards this clone: The junction departs from germline at one end; a sequencing error may be responsible. The chain uses TRBV28 and TRBJ2-7, with 9 nucleotides matching TRBD1. This CDR3 has 12 residues. Germline CDR1 reads MDHEN; CDR2 reads SYDVKM. CDR3: CASSLRGTGSHF. The DNA for the CDR3 is TGTGCCAGCAGTTTACGGGGGACAGGGAGCCACTTC.

V is TRBV7-9 and J is TRBJ1-5; 7 bases agree with TRBD1. The CDR3 loop spans 17 amino acids. Losses at the gene ends were 5 bases for V and 1 base for J; bases not matched to a gene: 11. The germline V gene has CDR1 SEHNR and CDR2 FQNEAQ (reference sequence). The DNA for the CDR3 is TGTGCCAGCAGCCCCACAGGGGCCGGGGTAAGCAATCAGCCCCAGCATTTT. Translating gives CASSPTGAGVSNQPQHF.

The genes are TRBV5-1 and TRBJ2-5, with no clear D. Germline V gene sequence: CDR1 SGHRS, CDR2 YFSETQ. Trimming took 6 bases from V and 10 from J, leaving 22 bases between them. The CDR3 sequence is 14 residues long. Here the CDR3 reads CASNPRDPQGDQYF. For the CDR3, the DNA is TGCGCCAGCAATCCCCGTGACCCCCAAGGAGACCAGTACTTC. Variable domain in full (rest from reference TRBV5-1 and TRBJ2-5): KAGVTQTPRYLIKTRGQQVTLSCSPISGHRSVSWYQQTPGQGLQFLFEYFSETQRNKGNFPGRFSGRQFSNSRSEMNVSTLELGDSALYLCASNPRDPQGDQYFGPGTRLLVL.

V gene TRBV19 combines with J gene TRBJ1-1; 11 bases line up with TRBD1. The CDR3 runs 14 residues. Germline values: CDR1 LNHDA, CDR2 SQIVND (reference sequence). Trimming at V came to 7 bases and at J to 6 bases, leaving 7 bases not matched to a gene. The DNA for the CDR3 is TGTGCCAGTATGACCCCGGGACAGGGGGCTGAAGCTTTCTTT. Translating it yields CASMTPGQGAEAFF.